This T cell receptor beta chain was found in a study of graft-versus-host responses after intestinal transplantation. Study context: Among the recipients, transplants were multivisceral, liver-intestinal, or isolated intestinal.

As to this clone: Antigen unknown.

TCRdb's table, derived via immunoSEQ multiplex PCR, lists solely in-frame clones and lacks some. The profile shows 95,000 to 150,000 clones, about 95% of them singletons. This CDR3 region has 14 residues. V lost 4 bases and J 2 bases, leaving 11 bases between the germline ends. The germline gives CDR1 LGHNA, CDR2 YSLEER. Points from the study as a whole: GvH clones occurred in recipient marrow; some first appeared in ileum or blood.

The genes are TRBV4-3 and TRBJ1-1, with no clear D. The specimen comprised unstimulated CD8+ T cells sorted from spleen or lymph node cells, sampled before intestinal transplant. The sequence came from a human donor who received an intestinal transplant. CDR3 amino acids: CASSPDLYNTEAFF. The CDR3 DNA follows: TGCGCCAGCAGCCCAGATCTATATAACACTGAAGCTTTCTTT.